This entry is about one TCR beta chain. This sample is part of a study of CD8 T cells in Susac syndrome. On the study more broadly: Patients with Susac syndrome were therapy-naive, taking corticosteroids, with some also receiving intravenous immunoglobulin, or taking intravenous immunoglobulin alone at the time their blood was drawn.

V was shortened by 3 bases and J by 2 bases, with 9 bases between the two germline ends. CDR3 length equals 14 residues. Sequencing of TCR beta was undertaken in CD8+ and CD4+ T cells derived from blood. Reverse transcription of about 0.5 to 1 ug RNA was performed with random hexamers. It was immunoSEQ multiplex PCR that amplified TCR beta CDR3 across 54 Vbeta and 13 Jbeta. TCRdb ran MiXCR on the immunoSEQ multiplex PCR reads and lists one entry per CDR3 protein. The sample holds 170,000 or so distinct CDR3 sequences, 95% to 97% seen once. The receptor comes from a human donor with Susac syndrome. Source material: CD4+ T cells from PBMCs. The J gene is TRBJ2-3, the V gene TRBV12-3 or TRBV12-4; possible D gene TRBD1, 5 bases. The CDR3 spells CASSLGRATDTQYF. For the CDR3, the DNA is TGTGCCAGCAGTTTGGGCAGGGCCACAGATACGCAGTATTTT.